Listed here are 32 T cell receptor beta chains from one sample, sequenced in a study of shared clonotypes between healthy human individuals. Assay: immunoSEQ multiplex PCR; the TCRdb copy retains only in-frame clones and omits some. The table records about 2 million clones, roughly 94% of them present only once. Naive CD8 cells lacked CD45RO and underwent positive selection for CCR7, leaving out terminally differentiated effector memory CD45RA+ cells. Sequencing was done on a sample of naive CD8+ T cells sorted from blood. The origin of the receptors is a man aged 18-30 years in good health.

The chain links TRBV27 to TRBJ2-1; 8 bases fit TRBD2. Germline loops: CDR1 MNHEY, CDR2 SMNVEV (reference sequence). V shed 5 bases and J 3 bases; nucleotides not matched to a gene: 6. The CDR3 sequence is 15 residues long. The CDR3 DNA sequence: TGTGCCAGCAGTATTATACGGGGGGGCTACAATGAGCAGTTCTTC. Residues: CASSIIRGGYNEQFF.

As concerns this clone: Additional DNA sequences in this sample encode the identical CDR3. The chain carries TRBV4-3 and TRBJ2-7; D perhaps matches TRBD2 (5 bases). The CDR3 is 14 residues long. Trimming took 0 bases from V and 1 from J, leaving 7 bases between them. CDR1 is LGHNA and CDR2 is YSLEER in the germline V gene. The DNA for the CDR3 is TGCGCCAGCAGCCAAGATAGCGAGTCCTACGAGCAGTACTTC. It is translated as CASSQDSESYEQYF.

V usage is TRBV9 and J usage is TRBJ2-1; a possible D gene is TRBD2 (6 bases). Germline CDR1 reads SGDLS; CDR2 reads YYNGEE. The CDR3 sequence is 13 residues long. Trimming took off 0 bases at V and 8 bases at J, with 9 bases between the two ends. This CDR3 reads CASSVGGTDEQFF. For the CDR3, the DNA is TGTGCCAGCAGCGTAGGCGGGACGGATGAGCAGTTCTTC.

The chain recombines TRBV2 with TRBJ2-1, with 11 bases matching TRBD2. Germline V gene data show CDR1 as SNHLY and CDR2 as FYNNEI. J lost 6 bases, V lost 7 bases, and 11 bases had no gene match. There are 16 residues in the CDR3. Here the CDR3 DNA reads TGTGCCAGCACGGTAGGGTGGGGGACTAGCGGCAATGAGCAGTTCTTC. Protein product: CASTVGWGTSGNEQFF.

The V gene is TRBV14, the J gene TRBJ1-2; the D gene is possibly TRBD1 (6 bases). V was trimmed by 2 bases and J by 2 bases, leaving 6 bases between them. CDR3 length: 13 residues. Germline loops: CDR1 SGHDN, CDR2 FVKESK. CDR3 sequence (DNA): TGTGCCAGCAGCCAAACAGGGAACTATGGCTACACCTTC. This gives the protein CASSQTGNYGYTF. Complete variable domain (other parts from reference TRBV14 and TRBJ1-2): EAGVTQFPSHSVIEKGQTVTLRCDPISGHDNLYWYRRVMGKEIKFLLHFVKESKQDESGMPNNRFLAERTGGTYSTLKVQPAELEDSGVYFCASSQTGNYGYTFGSGTRLTVV.

Note on this clone: One end of the junction fails to match germline, which may point to a read error. The genes are TRBV7-7 and TRBJ2-2; 8 bases are shared with TRBD1. From germline, CDR1 is SSHAT and CDR2 FNYEAQ (reference sequence). CDR3 length: 16 amino acids. CDR3 in amino acids: CASSLGGTGNTGELFF. The CDR3 nucleotides read TGTGCTAGCAGCTTAGGGGGGACAGGGAACACCGGGGAGCTGTTTTTT.

The chain carries TRBV6-1 and TRBJ1-1; D is unresolved. The CDR3 is 16 residues long. Looked up from germline, CDR1 is MNHNS and CDR2 is SASEGT. V lost 1 base and J 1 base, leaving 13 bases between the germline ends. The CDR3 loop is CASSEDWVEENTEAFF. CDR3 coding DNA: TGTGCCAGCAGTGAAGATTGGGTGGAAGAGAACACTGAAGCTTTCTTT.

The chain employs TRBV7-2 and TRBJ2-5, with D tentatively TRBD2 (6 bases). Trimming stripped 5 bases from V and 5 bases from J, with 18 bases between. Per the germline V gene, CDR1 is SGHTA and CDR2 is FQGNSA. The CDR3 runs 15 residues. The CDR3 region is CASSPGVSWMETQYF. For the CDR3, the DNA is TGTGCCAGCAGCCCGGGGGTCTCGTGGATGGAGACCCAGTACTTC.

The V gene is TRBV5-4, the J gene TRBJ2-2; D gene ambiguous. With 0 bases removed from V and 3 bases from J, the gap between germline ends came to 12 bases. The CDR3 spans 16 residues. Germline CDR1 is SGHNT and CDR2 is YYREEE (reference sequence). The CDR3 sequence: CASSLAVVGDTGELFF. The CDR3 DNA sequence: TGTGCCAGCAGCTTGGCGGTTGTCGGCGACACCGGGGAGCTGTTTTTT.

The chain combines TRBV19 with TRBJ1-2; D gene ambiguous. V gave up 6 bases and J gave up 5 bases, with 16 bases separating them. The CDR3 is 14 amino acids. Germline CDR1 reads LNHDA; CDR2 reads SQIVND (reference sequence). Here the CDR3 reads CASSTNPGSYGYTF. CDR3 in DNA: TGTGCCAGTAGCACAAACCCGGGGAGTTATGGCTACACCTTC.

The CDR3 DNA reads TGTGCCAGCAGCTTACGTAGCGGGAGCCTCAATGAGCAGTTCTTC. It is translated as CASSLRSGSLNEQFF. The V gene is TRBV7-9, the J gene TRBJ2-1; 9 positions match TRBD2. Trimming at V came to 2 bases and at J to 6 bases, leaving 5 bases not matched to a gene. This CDR3 contains 15 residues. CDR1 is SEHNR, CDR2 FQNEAQ, per germline (reference sequence).

J is TRBJ2-1 and V is TRBV30; TRBD1 is a possible D gene (5 bases). Trimming removed 2 bases at V and 4 bases at J, with 12 bases between. The germline V gene has CDR1 GTSNPN and CDR2 SVGIG (reference sequence). The CDR3 runs to 14 residues. CDR3 nucleotides: TGTGCCTGGAGTCGGACAACCCTATACAATGAGCAGTTCTTC. Translation: CAWSRTTLYNEQFF.

The chain joins TRBV6-7 to TRBJ1-2; D gene uncertain. TRBV6-7 is an ORF for which the function is uncertain. This CDR3 is built from 15 residues. Between the trimmed V and J ends, which lost 6 bases and 1 base, there was a span of 15 bases. CDR3 bases: TGTGCCAGCAGGTCCGGCCGATCCCGTAACTATGGCTACACCTTC. This sequence encodes CASRSGRSRNYGYTF.

Details on this clone: One end of the junction is discordant with germline, which a read error may explain. The chain combines TRBV5-8 with TRBJ2-4; the D gene is possibly TRBD1 (6 bases). The germline gives CDR1 SGHTS, CDR2 YDEGEE. This CDR3 spans 12 amino acids. The CDR3 DNA follows: TGTGCCAGCAGCGTACAGGGCGGAGGCTCACCCTTC. Translating it yields CASSVQGGGSPF.

The J gene is TRBJ2-7, the V gene TRBV19; no clear D. CDR1 is LNHDA, CDR2 SQIVND, per germline (reference sequence). Between the trimmed V and J ends, which lost 5 bases and 2 bases, there was a span of 13 bases. The CDR3 is 14 amino acids. The CDR3 sequence: CASSDRVRPYEQYF. The DNA of the CDR3 is TGTGCCAGTAGTGACCGCGTGCGACCCTACGAGCAGTACTTC.

V and J are TRBV7-9 and TRBJ1-1, with D possibly TRBD1 on 5 matching bases. V was cut by 0 bases and J by 0 bases, with 14 bases left in between. The CDR3 is 17 amino acids. Germline CDR1 and CDR2: SEHNR and FQNEAQ (reference sequence). The DNA of the CDR3 is TGTGCCAGCAGCTTAGCGCCAGCGGGGCTGATGAACACTGAAGCTTTCTTT. Protein sequence: CASSLAPAGLMNTEAFF.

The chain couples TRBV7-2 to TRBJ1-1, with a tentative D call TRBD1 (6 bases). This CDR3 has 13 amino acids. Trimming took off 6 bases at V and 5 bases at J, with 13 bases between the two ends. Germline V lookup: CDR1 SGHTA, CDR2 FQGNSA. As DNA, the CDR3 is TGTGCCAGCAGGATTGGGGGGCTTACTGAAGCTTTCTTT. Its protein is CASRIGGLTEAFF.

CDR3 nucleotide sequence: TGTGCCAGTCAAGAGGGGGGCGGCCTTATGAACACTGAAGCTTTCTTT. Amino acids: CASQEGGGLMNTEAFF. The chain uses TRBV19 and TRBJ1-1, with D perhaps TRBD1 (6 bases). Germline-derived CDR1 and CDR2 are LNHDA and SQIVND (reference sequence). V was shortened by 8 bases and J by 0 bases, with 19 bases between the two germline ends. CDR3 length equals 16 residues.

Concerning this clone: The same CDR3 arises from other DNA sequences in this sample as well. V and J are TRBV9 and TRBJ2-7, with 7 bases fitting TRBD2. This CDR3 has 14 amino acids. Germline-derived CDR1 and CDR2 are SGDLS and YYNGEE. J lost 4 bases, V lost 4 bases, and 8 bases had no gene match. CDR3 region: CASSPRGGSYEQYF. CDR3 DNA sequence: TGTGCCAGCAGCCCCCGAGGCGGGAGTTACGAGCAGTACTTC.

The V and J genes are TRBV10-1 and TRBJ1-6, with a possible D match to TRBD1 (6 bases). Per germline, CDR1 WNHNN and CDR2 SYGVQD (reference sequence). The V end lost 7 bases, the J end lost 6 bases, and 19 bases lay between the germline ends. The CDR3 extends over 16 amino acids. The CDR3 region has the DNA TGCGCCAGCATATCCACCGGGACATACACTAATTCACCCCTCCACTTT. This codes for CASISTGTYTNSPLHF.

J is TRBJ1-4 and V is TRBV6-5, with D perhaps matching TRBD1 (5 bases). V gave up 5 bases and J gave up 8 bases, with 15 bases separating them. Per germline, CDR1 MNHEY and CDR2 SVGAGI. This CDR3 comprises 14 residues. The CDR3 nucleotides read TGTGCCAGCAGTCCCGGGACCGGCTGGGAAAAACTGTTTTTT. It translates to CASSPGTGWEKLFF.

The chain uses TRBV18 and TRBJ2-7; TRBD2 matches at 7 bases. The CDR3 spans 13 residues. Trimming took 5 bases from V and 7 from J; bases not matched to a gene: 8. Germline lookup yields CDR1 KGHSH and CDR2 LQKENI. The CDR3 here is CASSSAGESEQYF. The CDR3 nucleotides are TGTGCCAGCTCATCGGCGGGGGAGAGTGAGCAGTACTTC. The variable domain in full, with the rest retrieved from reference TRBV18 and TRBJ2-7, is NAGVMQNPRHLVRRRGQEARLRCSPMKGHSHVYWYRQLPEEGLKFMVYLQKENIIDESGMPKERFSAEFPKEGPSILRIQQVVRGDSAAYFCASSSAGESEQYFGPGTRLTVT.

The J gene is TRBJ2-7, the V gene TRBV15; D is perhaps TRBD2 (6 bases). The CDR3 totals 13 residues. Germline CDR1 is LNHNV and CDR2 is YYDKDF (reference sequence). Trimming left V 0 bases short and J 4 bases short, with 7 bases between. This CDR3 is CATSRDGGYEQYF. CDR3 coding DNA: TGTGCCACCAGCAGAGACGGGGGATACGAGCAGTACTTC.

The chain has TRBV11-2 and TRBJ2-7; 9 bases align to TRBD1. V shed 3 bases, J shed 2 bases, and the junction held 14 bases outside the gene matches. Germline lookup yields CDR1 SGHAT and CDR2 FQNNGV. The CDR3 has 18 residues. The CDR3 loop reads CASSFPTGTGSPTYEQYF. CDR3 in DNA: TGTGCCAGCAGCTTCCCAACCGGGACAGGGAGCCCTACCTACGAGCAGTACTTC. Full variable domain (outside the CDR3, taken from reference TRBV11-2 and TRBJ2-7): EAGVAQSPRYKIIEKRQSVAFWCNPISGHATLYWYQQILGQGPKLLIQFQNNGVVDDSQLPKDRFSAERLKGVDSTLKIQPAKLEDSAVYLCASSFPTGTGSPTYEQYFGPGTRLTVT.

This chain links TRBV7-9 with TRBJ2-7; D gene uncertain. Germline CDR1 SEHNR, CDR2 FQNEAQ (reference sequence). The CDR3 runs to 12 residues. Between the trimmed V and J ends, which lost 4 bases and 6 bases, there was a span of 10 bases. The CDR3 reads CASSSQTFEQYF. The CDR3 DNA reads TGTGCCAGCAGCTCTCAGACCTTCGAGCAGTACTTC.

Notes on this clone: Other DNA sequences from this sample encode an identical CDR3 as well. The chain is built from TRBV9 and TRBJ2-5; D unresolved. This CDR3 has 14 residues. CDR1 and CDR2 from the germline V gene are SGDLS and YYNGEE. Trimming shortened V by 0 bases and J by 2 bases, and 8 bases separated the two germline ends. CDR3 nucleotide sequence: TGTGCCAGCAGCGTAGGGGGTACGCAAGAGACCCAGTACTTC. Translation: CASSVGGTQETQYF.

This chain joins TRBV5-1 and TRBJ2-7; D is unclear. The V gene's germline CDR1 is SGHRS and CDR2 YFSETQ. The V end lost 4 bases, the J end lost 3 bases, and 8 bases lay between the germline ends. The CDR3 extends over 12 amino acids. CDR3 nucleotide sequence: TGCGCCAGCAGCGTCTATGGCTACGAGCAGTACTTC. Protein: CASSVYGYEQYF.

This clone was seen just once. The chain recombines TRBV30 with TRBJ2-7; 10 bases align to TRBD1. The CDR3 sequence is 10 residues long. V dropped 6 bases and J dropped 13; count of bases not matched to a gene: 6. The germline V gene encodes CDR1 GTSNPN and CDR2 SVGIG (reference sequence). The CDR3 DNA sequence: TGTGCCTGTACTGGGACAGGGGTTTACTTC. Translated: CACTGTGVYF.

The V call is TRBV4-1, the J call TRBJ2-2; D may be TRBD1 or TRBD2 (6 bases each). The length of the CDR3 is 16 residues. CDR1 and CDR2 (germline): MGHRA, YSYEKL. V lost 3 bases, J lost 3 bases, and 14 bases lay in between. Written as DNA, the CDR3 is TGCGCCAGCAGCCAGACGCCGGGGGCCTACACCGGGGAGCTGTTTTTT. Protein: CASSQTPGAYTGELFF.

The chain recombines TRBV5-6 with TRBJ2-7; a weak D match, TRBD1 (6 bases). The CDR3 has 14 amino acids. CDR1 SGHDT and CDR2 YYEEEE come from the germline V gene. V was pared by 3 bases and J by 2 bases, with 12 bases between. The CDR3 DNA follows: TGTGCCAGCAGCTACGCGACAGGCCCCTACGAGCAGTACTTC. Translation gives CASSYATGPYEQYF.

This clone was counted once. The V gene is TRBV5-1, the J gene TRBJ2-7; 12 nucleotides line up with TRBD2. Per the germline V gene, CDR1 is SGHRS and CDR2 is YFSETQ. CDR3 size: 15 residues. V lost 5 bases, J lost 6 bases, and 9 bases stayed unmatched. CDR3 DNA sequence: TGCGCCAGCAGGGGGACTAGCGGGCTCCTCGTCGAGCAGTACTTC. As protein: CASRGTSGLLVEQYF.

As for this clone: At the DNA level, this CDR3 is encoded by other sequences in the same sample as well. V is TRBV27 and J is TRBJ1-2; 8 bases are a match to TRBD1. The V gene end was trimmed by 2 bases and the J gene end by 4 bases; junction bases not matched to a gene: 0. Germline V lookup: CDR1 MNHEY, CDR2 SMNVEV (reference sequence). CDR3 length: 13 residues. This chain's CDR3 is CASSLGTGYGYTF. The CDR3 nucleotides read TGTGCCAGCAGTTTAGGGACAGGCTATGGCTACACCTTC.